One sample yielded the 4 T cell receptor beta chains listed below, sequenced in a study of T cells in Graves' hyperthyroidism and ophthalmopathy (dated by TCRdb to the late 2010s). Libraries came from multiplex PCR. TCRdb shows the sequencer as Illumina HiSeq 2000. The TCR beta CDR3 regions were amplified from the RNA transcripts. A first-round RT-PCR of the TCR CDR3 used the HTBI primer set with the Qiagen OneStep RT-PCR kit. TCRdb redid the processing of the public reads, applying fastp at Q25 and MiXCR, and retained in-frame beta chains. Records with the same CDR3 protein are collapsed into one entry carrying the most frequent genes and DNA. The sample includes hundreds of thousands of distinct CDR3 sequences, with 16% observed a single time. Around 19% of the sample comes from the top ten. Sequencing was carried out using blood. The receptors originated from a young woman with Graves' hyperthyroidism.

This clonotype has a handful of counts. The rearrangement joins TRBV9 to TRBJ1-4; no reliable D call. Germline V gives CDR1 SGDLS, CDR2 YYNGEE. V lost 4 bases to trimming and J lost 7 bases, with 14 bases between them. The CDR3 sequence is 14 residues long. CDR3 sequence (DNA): TGTGCCAGCAGCACACAGTTGGACGGTGAAAAACTGTTTTTT. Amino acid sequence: CASSTQLDGEKLFF.

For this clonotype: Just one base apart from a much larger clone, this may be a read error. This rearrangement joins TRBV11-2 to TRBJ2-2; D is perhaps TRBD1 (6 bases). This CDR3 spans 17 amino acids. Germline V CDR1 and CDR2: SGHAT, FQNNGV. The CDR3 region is CTSSLNRPGDWTGELFF. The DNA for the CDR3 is TGTACCAGCAGCCTTAATCGGCCAGGGGATTGGACCGGGGAGCTGTTTTTT.

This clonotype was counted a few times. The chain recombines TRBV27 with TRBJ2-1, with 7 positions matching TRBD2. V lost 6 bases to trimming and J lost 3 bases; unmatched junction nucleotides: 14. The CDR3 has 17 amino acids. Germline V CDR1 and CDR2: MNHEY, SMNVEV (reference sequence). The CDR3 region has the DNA TGTGCCAGCAGCGAGGTAAGACTAGCCGACATCTACAATGAGCAGTTCTTC. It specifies CASSEVRLADIYNEQFF.

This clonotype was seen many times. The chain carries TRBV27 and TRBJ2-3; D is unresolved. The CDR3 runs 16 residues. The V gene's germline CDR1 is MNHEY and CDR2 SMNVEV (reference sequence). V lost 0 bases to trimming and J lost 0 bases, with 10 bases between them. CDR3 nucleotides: TGTGCCAGCAGTTTATCACGGACGGCTAGCACAGATACGCAGTATTTT. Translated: CASSLSRTASTDTQYF.